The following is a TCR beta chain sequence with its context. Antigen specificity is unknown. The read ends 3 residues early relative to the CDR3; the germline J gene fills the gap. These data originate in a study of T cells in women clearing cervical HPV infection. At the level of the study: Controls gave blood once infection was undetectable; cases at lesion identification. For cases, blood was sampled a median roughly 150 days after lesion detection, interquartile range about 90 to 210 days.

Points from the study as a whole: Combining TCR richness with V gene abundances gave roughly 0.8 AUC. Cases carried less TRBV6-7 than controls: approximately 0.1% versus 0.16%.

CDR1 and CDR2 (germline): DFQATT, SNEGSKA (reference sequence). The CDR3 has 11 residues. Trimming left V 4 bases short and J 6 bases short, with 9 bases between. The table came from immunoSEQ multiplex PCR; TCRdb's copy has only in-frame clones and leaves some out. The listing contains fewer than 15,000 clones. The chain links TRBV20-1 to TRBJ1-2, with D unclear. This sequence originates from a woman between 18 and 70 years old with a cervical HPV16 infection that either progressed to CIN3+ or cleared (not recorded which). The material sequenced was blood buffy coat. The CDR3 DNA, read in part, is TGCAGTGCTACTCTTACGGATGGC. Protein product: CSATLTDG. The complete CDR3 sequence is CSATLTDGYTF.